This entry features one T cell receptor beta chain sequence. Its target is not known. This sample is part of a study of graft-versus-host responses after intestinal transplantation. The table came from immunoSEQ multiplex PCR; TCRdb's copy has only in-frame clones and leaves some out. This sample has about 88,000 clones, with less than 95% found just once. V dropped 5 bases and J dropped 7 bases, with 14 bases sitting between them. CDR1 and CDR2 (germline): MNHEY, SMNVEV (reference sequence). There are 13 residues in the CDR3. The input for sequencing was unstimulated CD4+ T cells sorted from spleen or lymph node cells, taken before transplant. This clonotype was sampled from a human donor who was the organ donor for an intestinal transplant. The chain is built from TRBV27 and TRBJ2-5; D is perhaps TRBD2 (6 bases). CDR3 loop: CASSRGDGRTQYF. The DNA for the CDR3 is TGTGCCAGCAGTAGAGGGGACGGGAGGACCCAGTACTTC.